This TCR beta chain was documented in a study of cytomegalovirus exposure and HLA in healthy donors. Notes on the study in general: A later analysis reportedly found fewer N-insertions in an Asian-associated ancestry cluster than the roughly 670-donor mean. In vitro work confirmed that three CMV-associated chains recognize CMV antigens. Productive rates of about 87% or about 30% were seen for most TCR beta V segments in an earlier analysis. There were 160 or so TCR beta chains listed as cytomegalovirus-associated.

The germline V and J ends were trimmed by 2 bases and 5 bases, with 4 bases remaining between them. Per the germline V gene, CDR1 is GTSNPN and CDR2 is SVGIG (reference sequence). The CDR3 extends over 11 amino acids. As for this clone: Its antigen remains unknown.

Amplification used 60 Vbeta primers and 13 Jbeta primers. TCRdb's table, derived via immunoSEQ multiplex PCR, lists solely in-frame clones and lacks some. The table has some 110,000 clones, roughly 79% seen once. This chain joins TRBV30 and TRBJ2-1; D unclear. The receptor was isolated from a male donor in good health and CMV-seronegative. Sequenced: PBMCs. CDR3 sequence reads: CAWSIDNEQFF. In DNA form, the CDR3 reads TGTGCCTGGAGTATAGACAATGAGCAGTTCTTC.